This T cell receptor beta chain was profiled in a study of shared clonotypes between healthy human individuals. The study's findings and limits: About 5% was the fraction of naive CD4 clonotypes found shared across a handful of donors.

With respect to this clone: Its antigen is still unknown.

V was clipped by 3 bases and J by 0 bases, with 7 bases between them. Germline CDR1 SGHRS, CDR2 YFSETQ. The CDR3 extends over 14 amino acids. Clones were read by immunoSEQ multiplex PCR, and TCRdb kept only the in-frame ones, dropping some. The table has a few hundred thousand clones, around 97% seen once. Sequencing was done on a sample of naive CD4+ T cells sorted from blood. Described subset: CD45RA+ positively selected. The clonotype originates from a woman aged 25 to 39 in good health. This sequence joins TRBV5-1 and TRBJ2-1; a possible D gene is TRBD2 (5 bases). The CDR3 loop reads CASSWRASYNEQFF. The DNA for the CDR3 is TGCGCCAGCAGCTGGCGGGCCTCCTACAATGAGCAGTTCTTC.